Listed below are T cell receptor beta chains from one sample, sequenced in a study of T-cell memory formation after mild COVID-19. TCRdb called the 5' RACE reads again in MiXCR, with one record for every CDR3 protein. The sample includes roughly 350,000 distinct CDR3 sequences, under 25% of them seen just once. Sequencing input: PBMCs or a T cell subset sorted from them (not recorded which). The receptor source for this set is an adult woman who had mild COVID-19 (a few samples of this study predate the infection). Cell type and time point are not known. The CDR3 runs from the conserved cysteine through the conserved F or W. Each record gives: V gene, J gene, clone size, D gene, CDR3 protein, CDR3 DNA. D genes are given only for firm matches. The size entry is marked missing in some rows and otherwise reads once, few, many or a size class.

TRBV27	TRBJ2-5	-	-	CASSLYRGSETQYF	TGTGCCAGCAGTTTATATCGGGGCTCGGAGACCCAGTACTTC
TRBV7-6	TRBJ2-1	-	TRBD2	CASSLPSTSGLYNEQFF	TGTGCCAGCAGCCTCCCATCGACTAGCGGATTATACAATGAGCAGTTCTTC
TRBV20-1	TRBJ2-1	-	TRBD2	CSARDAGASYNEQFF	TGCAGTGCTAGAGATGCGGGAGCGTCCTACAATGAGCAGTTCTTC
TRBV20-1	TRBJ2-2	-	-	CSAGGGRNTGELFF	TGCAGTGCGGGAGGGGGCAGGAACACCGGGGAGCTGTTTTTT
TRBV7-9	TRBJ2-7	-	-	CASSPPWIYEQYF	TGTGCCAGCAGCCCGCCCTGGATCTACGAGCAGTACTTC
TRBV12-3/TRBV12-4	TRBJ2-1	-	TRBD2	CDSTAGTSVYEQFF	TGTGACAGCACTGCCGGGACTAGCGTTTATGAGCAGTTCTTC
TRBV5-1	TRBJ1-3	-	-	CASSLDGRTSSGNTIYF	TGCGCCAGCAGCTTGGACGGACGGACATCCTCTGGAAACACCATATATTTT
TRBV12-3/TRBV12-4	TRBJ2-1	few	TRBD2	CASSDPGLAGGREQFF	TGTGCCAGCAGTGACCCGGGACTAGCGGGGGGGCGTGAGCAGTTCTTC
TRBV7-8	TRBJ2-2	few	-	CASSLEGMTGELFF	TGTGCCAGCAGCTTGGAGGGTATGACCGGGGAGCTGTTTTTT
TRBV5-1	TRBJ2-4	many	-	CASSLGSPKNIQYF	TGCGCCAGCAGCTTGGGTTCACCCAAAAACATTCAGTACTTC